Below, one T cell receptor beta chain is given with its context. The sample comes from a study of blood T cell repertoires in COVID-19. Study-wide background: Samples taken during acute and convalescent COVID-19 were collected in the United States, Italy and Spain.

This CDR3 region has 17 residues. V was pared by 0 bases and J by 0 bases, with 14 bases between. Germline CDR1 reads LGHNT; CDR2 reads FRNRAP. Per the original data handling: Estimated nucleated cell counts came from reference gene primer amplification. Clones were read by immunoSEQ multiplex PCR, and TCRdb kept only the in-frame ones, dropping some. V, J and clone size are those of that table, while D and trimming were read from the DNA. The sample yields about 480,000 clones, 89% seen once. Seattle patients were enrolled during active infection and followed longitudinally. The chain combines TRBV12-5 with TRBJ1-1; D is uncertain. Sequencing was performed on peripheral blood. The source is a man between 18 and 35 years old with COVID-19, enrolled during active disease. CDR3 sequence reads: CASGLVLGVDLNTEAFF. In nucleotides, the CDR3 is TGTGCTAGTGGTTTGGTACTCGGGGTTGACTTGAACACTGAAGCTTTCTTT.